This TCR beta chain was documented in a study of cytomegalovirus exposure and HLA in healthy donors. At the level of the study: The study's early data release held roughly 91 million unique TCRs from HLA-typed donors. Across around 400 genotyped donors, just over 80% landed in the Caucasian-associated ancestry cluster.

CDR1 is MNHEY and CDR2 is SVGAGI in the germline V gene. This CDR3 spans 16 amino acids. With V trimmed by 2 bases and J by 3 bases, 9 bases remained unmatched. Both 60 Vbeta primers and 13 Jbeta primers went into the PCR. Measured with immunoSEQ multiplex PCR; TCRdb has only the in-frame clones, and not every one. The sample consists of approximately 88,000 clones, 76% of them appearing once. As to this clone: Its target is not known.

Study observations and caveats: Cytomegalovirus status was reportedly diagnosed by the classifier with high specificity and sensitivity. Some TCR beta chains (more than 150 of them) were listed as cytomegalovirus-associated.

V is TRBV6-5 and J is TRBJ1-2; 7 bases line up with TRBD1. Sequencing was carried out using PBMCs. The TCR comes from a man aged 25-45 years in good health and CMV-seropositive. CDR3 DNA sequence: TGTGCCAGCAGTTACGGTAGGGGGCGCTGGGACTATGGCTACACCTTC. Translated: CASSYGRGRWDYGYTF.